This T cell receptor (beta chain) was recorded in a study of cytomegalovirus exposure and HLA in healthy donors. Study-wide context: There were more than 350 genotyped donors. Of these, roughly 80% fell in the genetic ancestry cluster associated with self-reported Caucasian donors. Study observations and caveats: Both high specificity and high sensitivity reportedly marked the classifier's diagnosis of cytomegalovirus status.

The PCR contained 60 Vbeta and 13 Jbeta primers. Using immunoSEQ multiplex PCR, the repertoire was profiled, and TCRdb retains in-frame clones only, with some absent. The sample shows fewer than 120,000 clones, 76% of them seen only once. The CDR3 sequence is 13 residues long. Trimming stripped 7 bases from V and 2 bases from J, with 11 bases between. Germline V gives CDR1 SGHAT, CDR2 FQDESV (reference sequence). For this clone: The antigen is undetermined.

The TCR sequence derives from a man under 40 in good health and CMV-seropositive. Sample: PBMCs. The J gene is TRBJ1-1, the V gene TRBV11-1; D gene uncertain. This CDR3 is CASTPTPNTEAFF. DNA of the CDR3: TGTGCCAGCACCCCGACACCAAACACTGAAGCTTTCTTT.